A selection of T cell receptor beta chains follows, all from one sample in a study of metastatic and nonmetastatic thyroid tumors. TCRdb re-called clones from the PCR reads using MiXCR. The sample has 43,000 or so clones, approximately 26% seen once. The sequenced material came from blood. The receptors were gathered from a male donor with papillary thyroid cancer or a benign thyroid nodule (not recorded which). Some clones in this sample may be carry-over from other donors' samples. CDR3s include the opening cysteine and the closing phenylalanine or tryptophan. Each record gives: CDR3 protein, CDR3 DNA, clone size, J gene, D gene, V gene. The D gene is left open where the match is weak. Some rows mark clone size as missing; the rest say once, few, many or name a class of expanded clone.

CASSEPSGRGISEAFF | TGTGCCAGCAGTGAGCCTTCCGGCAGAGGGATATCTGAAGCTTTCTTT | many | TRBJ1-1 | . | TRBV6-1
CASTPPDRVNGYTF | TGTGCCAGCACTCCCCCGGACAGGGTAAATGGCTACACCTTC | many | TRBJ1-2 | TRBD1 | TRBV28
CASSPSRTGELFF | TGTGCCAGCAGCCCTTCTAGAACCGGGGAGCTGTTTTTT | many | TRBJ2-2 | . | TRBV3-1
CASSFRGSRELFF | TGTGCCAGCAGTTTCCGGGGATCCAGGGAGCTGTTTTTT | many | TRBJ2-2 | . | TRBV28
CASSTEGRRAEQYF | TGTGCCAGCAGCACAGAGGGGAGAAGGGCCGAGCAGTACTTC | few | TRBJ2-7 | . | TRBV6-1
CASSLALGQVYEQYF | TGTGCCAGCAGCTTAGCGCTAGGGCAGGTATACGAGCAGTACTTC | . | TRBJ2-7 | . | TRBV7-9
CASSPPPGQGSYEQYF | TGTGCCAGCAGTCCTCCTCCGGGACAGGGATCCTACGAGCAGTACTTC | many | TRBJ2-7 | TRBD1 | TRBV28
CASSLDNYNEQFF | TGCGCCAGCAGCTTGGACAACTACAATGAGCAGTTCTTC | . | TRBJ2-1 | . | TRBV5-1
CASSQNSYEQYF | TGTGCCAGCAGCCAGAACTCCTACGAGCAGTACTTC | many | TRBJ2-7 | . | TRBV3-1
CASSRGQAQEQFF | TGTGCCAGCAGCCGGGGACAGGCTCAGGAGCAGTTCTTC | many | TRBJ2-1 | TRBD1 | TRBV7-9
CASSALGGGSTDTQYF | TGTGCCAGTAGTGCTCTGGGGGGCGGGAGCACAGATACGCAGTATTTT | many | TRBJ2-3 | . | TRBV19
CAWTTGGGNEQFF | TGTGCCTGGACTACGGGAGGCGGCAATGAGCAGTTCTTC | medium-sized | TRBJ2-1 | TRBD2 | TRBV30
CAIGDSNNSPLHF | TGTGCCATCGGCGACAGTAATAATTCACCCCTCCACTTT | many | TRBJ1-6 | . | TRBV10-3
CASSLSTGELFF | TGCGCCAGCAGCTTGAGCACCGGGGAGCTGTTTTTT | . | TRBJ2-2 | . | TRBV5-1
CASSPHWESTEAFF | TGTGCCAGTAGTCCTCACTGGGAGTCCACTGAAGCTTTCTTT | many | TRBJ1-1 | . | TRBV19
CATSRVLQGYKQYF | TGCGCCACCAGCAGAGTTTTGCAGGGTTACAAGCAGTACTTC | few | TRBJ2-7 | . | TRBV15
CASSFRGRNEQFF | TGTGCCAGCAGTTTCAGGGGGCGAAATGAGCAGTTCTTC | . | TRBJ2-1 | TRBD1 | TRBV12-3/TRBV12-4
CASSPPGFYGETQYF | TGTGCCAGCAGCCCACCGGGGTTTTACGGAGAGACCCAGTACTTC | many | TRBJ2-5 | . | TRBV6-1
CASRVGTDTQYF | TGTGCCAGCAGGGTCGGCACAGATACGCAGTATTTT | many | TRBJ2-3 | . | TRBV6-2/TRBV6-3
CASSLDWGTGELFF | TGTGCCAGCAGCTTAGATTGGGGCACCGGGGAGCTGTTTTTT | once | TRBJ2-2 | . | TRBV7-8
CASSAIPGTGGETFF | TGTGCCAGCAGTGCTATTCCCGGGACAGGAGGGGAAACTTTCTTT | . | TRBJ1-1 | TRBD1 | TRBV6-1